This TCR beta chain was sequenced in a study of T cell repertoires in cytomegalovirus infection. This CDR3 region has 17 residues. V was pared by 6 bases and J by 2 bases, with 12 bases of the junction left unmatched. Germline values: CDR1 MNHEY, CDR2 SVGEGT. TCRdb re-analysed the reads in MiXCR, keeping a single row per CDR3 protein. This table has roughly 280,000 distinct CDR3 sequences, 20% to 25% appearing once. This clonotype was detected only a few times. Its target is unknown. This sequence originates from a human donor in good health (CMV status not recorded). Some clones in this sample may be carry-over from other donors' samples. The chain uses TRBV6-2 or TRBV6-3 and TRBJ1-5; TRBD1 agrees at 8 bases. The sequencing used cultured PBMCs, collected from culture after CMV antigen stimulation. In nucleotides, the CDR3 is TGTGCCAGCAGAAGATACAGGGGGAAGGAAGGCAATCAGCCCCAGCATTTT. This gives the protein CASRRYRGKEGNQPQHF.